These T cell receptor beta chains were read from a single sample in a study of immune cell composition in non-small cell lung cancer. Profiling relied on immunoSEQ multiplex PCR, and the TCRdb table lists in-frame clones only, not all of them. The data show several thousand clones, roughly three quarters seen once. The specimen sequenced was lung tumor tissue. The receptors shown here come from a human donor with non-small cell lung cancer. CDR3s include the opening cysteine and the closing phenylalanine or tryptophan. A D gene is named only where the DNA matches it firmly. The size entry is marked missing in some rows and otherwise reads once, few, many or a size class.

V	J	length	size	D	CDR3	DNA
TRBV4-1	TRBJ1-3	17	NA	NA	CASSQVGRPVSGNTIYF	TGCGCCAGCAGCCAAGTGGGCCGACCCGTCTCTGGAAACACCATATATTTT
TRBV5-8	TRBJ2-7	15	few	NA	CASSVGTHPGYEQYF	TGTGCCAGCAGCGTTGGGACTCACCCAGGGTACGAGCAGTACTTC
TRBV19	TRBJ2-4	15	NA	TRBD2	CASSIGGGGQNIQYF	TGTGCCAGTAGTATAGGGGGCGGGGGACAAAACATTCAGTACTTC
TRBV30	TRBJ1-6	13	NA	NA	CAWTRQNYSPLHF	TGTGCCTGGACAAGACAGAATTATTCACCCCTCCACTTT
TRBV18	TRBJ2-5	17	NA	TRBD1	CASSPYQDRALGETQYF	TGTGCCAGCTCACCTTACCAGGACAGGGCCTTAGGGGAGACCCAGTACTTC
TRBV7-9	TRBJ2-3	15	NA	NA	CASSPTGRHSDTQYF	TGTGCCAGCAGCCCGACAGGACGCCATTCAGATACGCAGTATTTT
TRBV23-1	TRBJ2-2	15	NA	NA	CASSQLQGRTGELFF	TGCGCCAGCAGTCAGTTGCAGGGCCGTACCGGGGAGCTGTTTTTT
TRBV6-4	TRBJ1-4	14	NA	TRBD1	CASNRQGHNEKLFF	TGTGCCAGCAACCGACAGGGCCATAATGAAAAACTGTTTTTT
TRBV28	TRBJ2-3	15	NA	TRBD2	CASSSPGLGVDTQYF	TGTGCCAGCAGTTCCCCTGGACTAGGAGTAGATACGCAGTATTTT
TRBV10-1	TRBJ2-7	15	NA	NA	CASSEGLADSDEQYF	TGCGCCAGCAGTGAGGGGCTAGCCGATTCCGACGAGCAGTACTTC
TRBV5-6	TRBJ1-5	14	few	NA	CASSLQTSNQPQHF	TGTGCCAGCAGCTTACAGACTAGCAATCAGCCCCAGCATTTT
TRBV6-5	TRBJ2-5	14	NA	NA	CASSYAGVSETQYF	TGTGCCAGCAGTTACGCAGGGGTCTCGGAGACCCAGTACTTC
TRBV7-8	TRBJ2-7	16	NA	TRBD1	CASSAPRDREDYEQYF	TGTGCCAGCAGCGCACCGAGGGACAGGGAGGACTACGAGCAGTACTTC
TRBV7-8	TRBJ2-4	17	NA	TRBD2	CASSLGLAGGPGNIQYF	TGTGCCAGCAGCTTAGGTCTAGCGGGAGGGCCGGGAAACATTCAGTACTTC
TRBV7-8	TRBJ2-2	13	NA	NA	CASSPRMTGELFF	TGTGCCAGCAGCCCCAGAATGACCGGGGAGCTGTTTTTT
TRBV10-3	TRBJ2-5	11	NA	NA	CAISSKETQYF	TGTGCCATCTCATCTAAAGAGACCCAGTACTTC
TRBV6-1	TRBJ1-1	13	few	NA	CAINTDMNTEAFF	TGTGCCATTAACACAGACATGAACACTGAAGCTTTCTTT
TRBV6-5	TRBJ2-7	14	NA	NA	CASSEGRGRYEQYF	TGTGCCAGCAGTGAAGGGCGGGGGCGATACGAGCAGTACTTC
TRBV7-2	TRBJ2-5	14	few	NA	CASSLARGRETQYF	TGTGCCAGCAGCTTAGCAAGGGGCCGGGAGACCCAGTACTTC
TRBV28	TRBJ2-7	14	few	NA	CASSSLGSSYEQYF	TGTGCCAGCAGTTCACTAGGGAGTTCCTACGAGCAGTACTTC
TRBV19	TRBJ1-1	16	NA	NA	CASSMARGLMNTEAFF	TGTGCCAGTAGTATGGCCAGGGGCCTTATGAACACTGAAGCTTTCTTT
TRBV7-2	TRBJ2-1	15	NA	NA	CASSLKLSSYNEQFF	TGTGCCAGCAGCTTAAAATTGAGCTCCTACAATGAGCAGTTCTTC